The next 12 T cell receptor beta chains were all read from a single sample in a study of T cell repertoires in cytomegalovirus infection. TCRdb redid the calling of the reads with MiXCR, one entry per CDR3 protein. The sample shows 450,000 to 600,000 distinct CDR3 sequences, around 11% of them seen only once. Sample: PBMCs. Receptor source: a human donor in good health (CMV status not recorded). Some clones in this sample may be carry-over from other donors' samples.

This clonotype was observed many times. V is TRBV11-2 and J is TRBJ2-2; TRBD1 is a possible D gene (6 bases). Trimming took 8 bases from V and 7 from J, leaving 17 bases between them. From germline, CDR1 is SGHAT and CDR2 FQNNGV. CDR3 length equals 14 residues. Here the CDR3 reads CASVRTALVGELFF. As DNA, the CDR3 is TGTGCCAGCGTTCGGACAGCGCTCGTCGGGGAGCTGTTTTTT.

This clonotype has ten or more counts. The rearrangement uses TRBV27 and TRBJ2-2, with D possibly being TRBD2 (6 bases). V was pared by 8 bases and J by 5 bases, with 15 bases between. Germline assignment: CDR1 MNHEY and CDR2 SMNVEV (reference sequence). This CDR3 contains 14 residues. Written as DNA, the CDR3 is TGTGCCAGCTGGCAGATAGGAGGGACCGGGGAGCTGTTTTTT. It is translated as CASWQIGGTGELFF.

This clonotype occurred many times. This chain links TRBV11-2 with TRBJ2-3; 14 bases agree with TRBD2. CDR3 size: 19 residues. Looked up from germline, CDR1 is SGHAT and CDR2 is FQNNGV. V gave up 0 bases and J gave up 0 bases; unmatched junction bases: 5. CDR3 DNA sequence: TGTGCCAGCAGCTTAGATCGGGGACTAGCGGGAGTTAGCACAGATACGCAGTATTTT. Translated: CASSLDRGLAGVSTDTQYF.

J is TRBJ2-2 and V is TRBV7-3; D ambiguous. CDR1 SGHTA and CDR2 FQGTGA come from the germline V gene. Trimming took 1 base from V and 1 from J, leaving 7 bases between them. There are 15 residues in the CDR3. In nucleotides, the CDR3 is TGTGCCAGCAGCTTAAGCGGAGAGAACACCGGGGAGCTGTTTTTT. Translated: CASSLSGENTGELFF.

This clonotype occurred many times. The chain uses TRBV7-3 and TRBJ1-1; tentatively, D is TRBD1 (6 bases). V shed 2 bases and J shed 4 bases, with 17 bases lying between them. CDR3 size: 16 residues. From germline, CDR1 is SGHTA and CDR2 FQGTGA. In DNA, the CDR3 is TGTGCCAGCAGCTTAGGGGGCTCTATCCCGGGCACTGAAGCTTTCTTT. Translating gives CASSLGGSIPGTEAFF.

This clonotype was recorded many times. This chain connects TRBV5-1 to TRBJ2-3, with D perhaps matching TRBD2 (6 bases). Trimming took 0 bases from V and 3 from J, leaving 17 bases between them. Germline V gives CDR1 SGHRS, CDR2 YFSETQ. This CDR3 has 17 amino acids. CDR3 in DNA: TGCGCCAGCAGCTTGGCCGGTGGTGGGAGGCTTACAGATACGCAGTATTTT. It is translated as CASSLAGGGRLTDTQYF.

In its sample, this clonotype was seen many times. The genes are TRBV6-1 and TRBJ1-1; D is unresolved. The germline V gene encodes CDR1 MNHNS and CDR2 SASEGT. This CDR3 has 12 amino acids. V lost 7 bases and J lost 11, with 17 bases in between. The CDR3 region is CASNNGGSAAFF. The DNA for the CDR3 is TGTGCCAGCAATAATGGCGGATCCGCCGCTTTCTTT.

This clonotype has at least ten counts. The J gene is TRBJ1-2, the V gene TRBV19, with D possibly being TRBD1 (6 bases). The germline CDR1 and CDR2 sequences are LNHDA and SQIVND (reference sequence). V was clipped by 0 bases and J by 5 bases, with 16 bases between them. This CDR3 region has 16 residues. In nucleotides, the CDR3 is TGTGCCAGTAGTATAGATCTACGGACAGCTCAATATGGCTACACCTTC. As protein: CASSIDLRTAQYGYTF.

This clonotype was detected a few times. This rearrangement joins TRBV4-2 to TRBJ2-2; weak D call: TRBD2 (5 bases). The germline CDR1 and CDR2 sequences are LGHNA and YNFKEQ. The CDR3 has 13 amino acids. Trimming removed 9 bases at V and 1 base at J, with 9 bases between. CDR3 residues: CASGSENTGELFF. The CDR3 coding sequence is TGTGCCAGTGGTAGCGAGAACACCGGGGAGCTGTTTTTT.

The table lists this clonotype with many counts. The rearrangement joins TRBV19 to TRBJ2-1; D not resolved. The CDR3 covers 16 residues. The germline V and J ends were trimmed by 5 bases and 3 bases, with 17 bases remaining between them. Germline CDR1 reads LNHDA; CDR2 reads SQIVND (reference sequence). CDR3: CASSSLVLLSYNEQFF. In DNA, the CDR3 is TGTGCCAGTAGTTCCTTGGTTTTATTAAGCTACAATGAGCAGTTCTTC.

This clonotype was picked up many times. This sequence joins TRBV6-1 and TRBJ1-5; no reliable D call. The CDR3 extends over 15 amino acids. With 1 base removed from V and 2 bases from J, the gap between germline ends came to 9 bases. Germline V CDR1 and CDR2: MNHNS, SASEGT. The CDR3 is CASSEGAVGNQPQHF. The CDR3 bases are TGTGCCAGCAGTGAAGGCGCGGTTGGCAATCAGCCCCAGCATTTT.

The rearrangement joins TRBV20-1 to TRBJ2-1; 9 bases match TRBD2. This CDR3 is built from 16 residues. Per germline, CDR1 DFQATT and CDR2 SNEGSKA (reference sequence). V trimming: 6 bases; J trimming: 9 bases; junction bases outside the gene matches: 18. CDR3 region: CSASPLESGRLGEQFF. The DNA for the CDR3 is TGCAGTGCCTCCCCTCTAGAGAGCGGGAGGTTAGGTGAGCAGTTCTTC.